Reported below is one T cell receptor beta chain. Its antigen is unknown. CDR1 is LNHDA, CDR2 SQIVND, per germline (reference sequence). Trimming took 3 bases from V and 0 from J, leaving 12 bases between them. The CDR3 covers 15 residues. From RNA transcripts, TCR beta CDR3 regions were amplified. During a first-round RT-PCR of the TCR CDR3, the HTBI primer set was used. TCRdb reanalysed the multiplex PCR reads using MiXCR and keeps one entry per CDR3 protein. Among over 500,000 distinct CDR3 sequences listed, about 16% were seen once. The sample belongs to a study of T cells in Graves' hyperthyroidism and ophthalmopathy. General study results and limits: Among clonotypes expanded in thyroid above 0.001, most were also found in blood.

The chain recombines TRBV19 with TRBJ2-7; D call uncertain. This receptor was identified in a woman between 25 and 40 years old with Graves' ophthalmopathy. The sequencing sample was made of blood. The CDR3 reads CASSMIFGSSYEQYF. Here the CDR3 DNA reads TGTGCCAGTAGTATGATATTCGGAAGCTCCTACGAGCAGTACTTC.